This TCR beta chain was observed in a study of regulatory T cells in long-lasting Graves disease. Study as a whole: Patients met the persistent Graves' disease definition after over 5 years of antithyroid drugs with positive TSH receptor antibodies. The study's findings and limits: Authors noted too few samples as a limitation.

CDR3 size: 15 residues. The germline CDR1 and CDR2 sequences are LGHDT and YNNKEL (reference sequence). Trimming pared 4 bases from V and 3 bases from J, leaving 12 bases between. Ten or more counts support this clonotype. Its matching antigen is unknown. Building the TCR beta libraries relied on iRepertoire HTBI primers, and CDR3 regions underwent Arm-PCR. Via MiXCR, TCRdb re-called the multiplex PCR reads, giving one row per CDR3 protein. The sample includes around 460,000 distinct CDR3 sequences, around a fifth seen only once; the top ten take 6.5% to 9%. Time point specified: persistent/refractory GD, antithyroid drugs over 5 years with positive TRAb. The TCR library was made from RNA that had been extracted from PBMCs in TRIzol.

The source of this sequence is a female donor with Graves disease. Material: peripheral blood mononuclear cells (PBMCs), obtained when the disease was refractory, from a patient treated with antithyroid drugs. This sequence joins TRBV3-1 and TRBJ1-4; tentative D call: TRBD1 (5 bases). Here the CDR3 DNA reads TGTGCCAGCAGCCGGATGGGGACTGCTAATGAAAAACTGTTTTTT. This gives the protein CASSRMGTANEKLFF.